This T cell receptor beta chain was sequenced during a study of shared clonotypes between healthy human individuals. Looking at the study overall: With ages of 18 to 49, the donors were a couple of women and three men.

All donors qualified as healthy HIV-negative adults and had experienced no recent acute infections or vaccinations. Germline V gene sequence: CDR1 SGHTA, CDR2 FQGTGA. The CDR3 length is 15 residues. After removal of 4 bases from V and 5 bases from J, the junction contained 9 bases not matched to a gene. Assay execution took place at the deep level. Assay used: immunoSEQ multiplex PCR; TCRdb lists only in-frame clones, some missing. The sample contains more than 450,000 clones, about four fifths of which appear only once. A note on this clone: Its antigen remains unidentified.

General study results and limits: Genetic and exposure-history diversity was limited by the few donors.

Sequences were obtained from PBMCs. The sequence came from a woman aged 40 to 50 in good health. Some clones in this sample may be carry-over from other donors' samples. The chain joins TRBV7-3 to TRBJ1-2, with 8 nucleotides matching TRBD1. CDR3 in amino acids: CASSSSRTGKYGYTF. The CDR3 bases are TGTGCCAGCAGCTCATCCAGGACAGGGAAATATGGCTACACCTTC.